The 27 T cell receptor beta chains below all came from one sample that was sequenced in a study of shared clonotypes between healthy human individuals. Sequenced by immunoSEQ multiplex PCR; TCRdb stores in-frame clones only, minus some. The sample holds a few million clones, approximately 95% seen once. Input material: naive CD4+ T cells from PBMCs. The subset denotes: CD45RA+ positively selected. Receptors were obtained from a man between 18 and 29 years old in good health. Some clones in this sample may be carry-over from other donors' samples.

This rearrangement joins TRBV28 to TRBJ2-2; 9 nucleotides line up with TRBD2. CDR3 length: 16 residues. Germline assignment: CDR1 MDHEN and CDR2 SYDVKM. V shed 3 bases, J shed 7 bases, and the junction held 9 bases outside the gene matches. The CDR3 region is CASSLVSGGFVGELFF. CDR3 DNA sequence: TGTGCCAGCAGTTTGGTTAGCGGGGGCTTTGTCGGGGAGCTGTTTTTT.

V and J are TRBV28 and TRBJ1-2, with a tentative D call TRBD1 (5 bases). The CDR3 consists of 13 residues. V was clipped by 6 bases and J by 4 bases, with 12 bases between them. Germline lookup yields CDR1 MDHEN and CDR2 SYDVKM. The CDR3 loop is CASSPAGIYGYTF. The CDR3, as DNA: TGTGCCAGCAGCCCCGCAGGGATCTATGGCTACACCTTC.

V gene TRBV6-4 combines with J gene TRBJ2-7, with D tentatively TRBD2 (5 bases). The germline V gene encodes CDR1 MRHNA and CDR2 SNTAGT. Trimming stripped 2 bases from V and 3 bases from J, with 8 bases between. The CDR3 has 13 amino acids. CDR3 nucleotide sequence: TGTGCCAGCAGTGACGGACTGATCTACGAGCAGTACTTC. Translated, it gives CASSDGLIYEQYF.

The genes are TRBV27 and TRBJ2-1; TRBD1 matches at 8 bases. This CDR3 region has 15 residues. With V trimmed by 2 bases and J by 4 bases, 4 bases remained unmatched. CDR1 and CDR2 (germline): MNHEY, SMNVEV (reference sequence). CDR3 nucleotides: TGTGCCAGCAGTTTAGAGGGACAGGAGTACAATGAGCAGTTCTTC. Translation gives CASSLEGQEYNEQFF.

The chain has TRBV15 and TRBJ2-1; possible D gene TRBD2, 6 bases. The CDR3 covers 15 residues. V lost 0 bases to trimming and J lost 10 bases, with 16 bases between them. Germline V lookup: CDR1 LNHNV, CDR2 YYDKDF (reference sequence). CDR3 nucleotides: TGTGCCACCAGCAGAGAGCTAGCGTATAGAGCGGAGCAGTTCTTC. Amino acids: CATSRELAYRAEQFF.

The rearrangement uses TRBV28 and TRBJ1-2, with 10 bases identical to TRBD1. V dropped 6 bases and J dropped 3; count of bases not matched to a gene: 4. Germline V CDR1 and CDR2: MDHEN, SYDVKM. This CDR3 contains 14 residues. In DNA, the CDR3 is TGTGCCAGCAGGGGACAGGGGAGGCACTATGGCTACACCTTC. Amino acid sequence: CASRGQGRHYGYTF.

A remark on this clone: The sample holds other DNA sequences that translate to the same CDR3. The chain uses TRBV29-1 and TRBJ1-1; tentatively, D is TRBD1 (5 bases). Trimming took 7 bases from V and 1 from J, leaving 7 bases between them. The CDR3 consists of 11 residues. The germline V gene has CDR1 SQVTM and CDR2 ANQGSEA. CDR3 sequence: CSARENTEAFF. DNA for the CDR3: TGCAGCGCCAGGGAGAACACTGAAGCTTTCTTT.

The CDR3 bases are TGTGCCAGCAGTACCCCCGGGACTAGCGGGAGGGCCGTCACCGGGGAGCTGTTTTTT. This encodes CASSTPGTSGRAVTGELFF. The chain is built from TRBV27 and TRBJ2-2; 16 bases are a match to TRBD2. The V gene end was trimmed by 5 bases and the J gene end by 4 bases; junction bases not matched to a gene: 10. Germline loops: CDR1 MNHEY, CDR2 SMNVEV (reference sequence). The CDR3 runs 19 residues.

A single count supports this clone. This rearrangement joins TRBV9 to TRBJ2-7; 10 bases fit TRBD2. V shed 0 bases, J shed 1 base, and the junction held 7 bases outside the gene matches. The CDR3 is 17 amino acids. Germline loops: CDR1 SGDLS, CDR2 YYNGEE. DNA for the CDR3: TGTGCCAGCAGCGTAGGCTCCCGGACTAGCGGATCCTACGAGCAGTACTTC. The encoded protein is CASSVGSRTSGSYEQYF. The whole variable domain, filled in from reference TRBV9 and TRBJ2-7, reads DSGVTQTPKHLITATGQRVTLRCSPRSGDLSVYWYQQSLDQGLQFLIQYYNGEERAKGNILERFSAQQFPDLHSELNLSSLELGDSALYFCASSVGSRTSGSYEQYFGPGTRLTVT.

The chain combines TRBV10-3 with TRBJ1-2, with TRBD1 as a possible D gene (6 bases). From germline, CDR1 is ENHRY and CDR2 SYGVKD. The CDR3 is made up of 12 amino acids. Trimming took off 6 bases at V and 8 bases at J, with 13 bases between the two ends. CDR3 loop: CAIRPDSPGYTF. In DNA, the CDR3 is TGTGCCATCAGACCGGACAGTCCGGGCTACACCTTC.

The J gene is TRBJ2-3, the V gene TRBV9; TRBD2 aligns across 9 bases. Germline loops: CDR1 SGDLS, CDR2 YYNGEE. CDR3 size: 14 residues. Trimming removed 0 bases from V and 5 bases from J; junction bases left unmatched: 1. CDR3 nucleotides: TGTGCCAGCAGCGTAGGCGGGAGGGAAGATACGCAGTATTTT. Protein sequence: CASSVGGREDTQYF.

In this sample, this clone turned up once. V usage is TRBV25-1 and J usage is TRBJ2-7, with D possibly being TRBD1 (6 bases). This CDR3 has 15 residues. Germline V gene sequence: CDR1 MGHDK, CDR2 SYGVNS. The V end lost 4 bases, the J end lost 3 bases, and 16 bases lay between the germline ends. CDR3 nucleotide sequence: TGTGCCAGCAGTGGGCTTCCGGGCAGGGGCTACGAGCAGTACTTC. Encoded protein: CASSGLPGRGYEQYF.

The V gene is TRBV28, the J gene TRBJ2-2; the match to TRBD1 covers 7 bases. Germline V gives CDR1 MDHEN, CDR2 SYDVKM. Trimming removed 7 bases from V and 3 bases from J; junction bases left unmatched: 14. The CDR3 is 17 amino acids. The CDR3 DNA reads TGTGCCAGCAAGGCCGGGTTAGGGGGCCCAGACACCGGGGAGCTGTTTTTT. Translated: CASKAGLGGPDTGELFF.

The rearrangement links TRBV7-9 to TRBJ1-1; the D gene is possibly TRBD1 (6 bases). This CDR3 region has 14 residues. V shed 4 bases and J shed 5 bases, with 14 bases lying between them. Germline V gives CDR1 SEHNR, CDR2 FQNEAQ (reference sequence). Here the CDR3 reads CASSSYRVITEAFF. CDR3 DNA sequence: TGTGCCAGCAGCTCCTACAGGGTAATAACTGAAGCTTTCTTT.

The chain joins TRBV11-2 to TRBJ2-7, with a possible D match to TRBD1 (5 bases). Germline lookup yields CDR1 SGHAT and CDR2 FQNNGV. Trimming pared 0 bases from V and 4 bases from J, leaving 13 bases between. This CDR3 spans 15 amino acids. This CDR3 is CASSLEPGSLYEQYF. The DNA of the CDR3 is TGTGCCAGCAGCTTAGAGCCAGGGTCATTGTACGAGCAGTACTTC.

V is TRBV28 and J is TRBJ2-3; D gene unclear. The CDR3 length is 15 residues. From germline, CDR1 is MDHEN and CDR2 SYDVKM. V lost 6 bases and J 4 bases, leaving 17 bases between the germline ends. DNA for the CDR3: TGTGCCAGCAGCGATGGAACGGTGGTAGCAGATACGCAGTATTTT. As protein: CASSDGTVVADTQYF. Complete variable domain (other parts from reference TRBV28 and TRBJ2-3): DVKVTQSSRYLVKRTGEKVFLECVQDMDHENMFWYRQDPGLGLRLIYFSYDVKMKEKGDIPEGYSVSREKKERFSLILESASTNQTSMYLCASSDGTVVADTQYFGPGTRLTVL.

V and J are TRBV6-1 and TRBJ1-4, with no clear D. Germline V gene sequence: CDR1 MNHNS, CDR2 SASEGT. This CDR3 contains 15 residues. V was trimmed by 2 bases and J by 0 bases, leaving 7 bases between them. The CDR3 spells CASSEYGATNEKLFF. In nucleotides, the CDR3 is TGTGCCAGCAGTGAATACGGCGCAACTAATGAAAAACTGTTTTTT.

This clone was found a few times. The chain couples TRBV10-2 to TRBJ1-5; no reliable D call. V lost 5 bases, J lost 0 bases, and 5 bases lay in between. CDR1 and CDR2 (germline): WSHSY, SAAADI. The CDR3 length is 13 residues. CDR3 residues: CASSRFSNQPQHF. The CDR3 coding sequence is TGCGCCAGCAGTCGATTTAGCAATCAGCCCCAGCATTTT.

This chain's CDR3 is CASSPGTKDTGELFF. The CDR3 coding sequence is TGTGCCAGCAGTCCCGGGACAAAAGACACCGGGGAGCTGTTTTTT. The chain links TRBV11-3 to TRBJ2-2, with D perhaps TRBD1 (6 bases). Between the trimmed V and J ends, which lost 6 bases and 3 bases, there was a span of 14 bases. The CDR3 is made up of 15 amino acids. CDR1 and CDR2 (germline): SGHNT, YENEEA.

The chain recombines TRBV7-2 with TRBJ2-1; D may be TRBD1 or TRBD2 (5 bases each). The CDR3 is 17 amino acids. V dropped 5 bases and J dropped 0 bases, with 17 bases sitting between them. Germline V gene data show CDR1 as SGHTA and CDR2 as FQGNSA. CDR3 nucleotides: TGTGCCAGCAGCGCCACCGGGACGAGGGGCTCCTACAATGAGCAGTTCTTC. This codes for CASSATGTRGSYNEQFF.

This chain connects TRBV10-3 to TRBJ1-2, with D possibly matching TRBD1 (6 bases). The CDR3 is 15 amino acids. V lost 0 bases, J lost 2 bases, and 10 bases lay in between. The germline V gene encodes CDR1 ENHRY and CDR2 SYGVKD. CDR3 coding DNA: TGTGCCATCAGTGAGTCGGTGGGACAAAACTATGGCTACACCTTC. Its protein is CAISESVGQNYGYTF.

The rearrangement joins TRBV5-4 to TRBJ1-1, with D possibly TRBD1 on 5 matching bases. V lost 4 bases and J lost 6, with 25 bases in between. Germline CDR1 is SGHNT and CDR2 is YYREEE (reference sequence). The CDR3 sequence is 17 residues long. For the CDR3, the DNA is TGTGCCAGCAGCACAAAGACTCAGGGCCCCCCGGGGGCTGAAGCTTTCTTT. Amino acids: CASSTKTQGPPGAEAFF.

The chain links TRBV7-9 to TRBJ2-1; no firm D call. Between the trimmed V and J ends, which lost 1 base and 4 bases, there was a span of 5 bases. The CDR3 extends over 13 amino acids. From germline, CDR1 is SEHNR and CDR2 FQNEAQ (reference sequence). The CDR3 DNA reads TGTGCCAGCAGCTTAGACAGATACAATGAGCAGTTCTTC. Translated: CASSLDRYNEQFF.

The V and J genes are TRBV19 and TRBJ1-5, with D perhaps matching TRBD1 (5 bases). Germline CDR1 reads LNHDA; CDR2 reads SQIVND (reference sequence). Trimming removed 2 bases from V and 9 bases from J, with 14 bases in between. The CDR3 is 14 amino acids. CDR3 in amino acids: CASSIPGPRTPQHF. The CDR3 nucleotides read TGTGCCAGTAGTATACCAGGGCCCAGGACGCCCCAGCATTTT.

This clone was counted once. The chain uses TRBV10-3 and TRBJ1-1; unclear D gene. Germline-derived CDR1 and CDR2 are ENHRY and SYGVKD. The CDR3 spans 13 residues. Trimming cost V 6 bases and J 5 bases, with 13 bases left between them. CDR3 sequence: CAISGLLGTEAFF. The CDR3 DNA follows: TGTGCCATCAGCGGGCTCTTGGGTACTGAAGCTTTCTTT.

In nucleotides, the CDR3 is TGTGCCAGCAGCCAAGATGTGGCGAATGAGCAGTTCTTC. Translating gives CASSQDVANEQFF. The chain has TRBV4-2 and TRBJ2-1; D remains unclear. V lost 0 bases and J lost 7, with 7 bases in between. From germline, CDR1 is LGHNA and CDR2 YNFKEQ. This CDR3 comprises 13 residues.

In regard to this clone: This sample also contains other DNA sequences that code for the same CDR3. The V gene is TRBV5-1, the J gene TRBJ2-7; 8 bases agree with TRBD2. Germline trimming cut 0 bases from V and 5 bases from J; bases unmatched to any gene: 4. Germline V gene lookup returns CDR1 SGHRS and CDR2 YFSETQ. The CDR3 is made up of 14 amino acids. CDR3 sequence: CASSLGAGADEQYF. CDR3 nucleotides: TGCGCCAGCAGCTTGGGAGCGGGAGCGGACGAGCAGTACTTC.